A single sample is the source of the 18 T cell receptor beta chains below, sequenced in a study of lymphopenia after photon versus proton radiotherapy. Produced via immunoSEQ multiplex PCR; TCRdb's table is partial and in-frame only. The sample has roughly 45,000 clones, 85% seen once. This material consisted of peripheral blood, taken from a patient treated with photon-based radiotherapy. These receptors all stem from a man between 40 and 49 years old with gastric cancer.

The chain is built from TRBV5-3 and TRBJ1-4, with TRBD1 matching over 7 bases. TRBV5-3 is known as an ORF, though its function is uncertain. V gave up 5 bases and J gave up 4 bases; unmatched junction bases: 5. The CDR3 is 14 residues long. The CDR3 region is CARSMDRHNEKLFF. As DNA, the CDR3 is TGTGCCAGAAGTATGGACAGGCATAATGAAAAACTGTTTTTT.

DNA of the CDR3: TGTGCCAGCAGCCCTAGGGCACGGGGAGAGACCCAGTACTTC. Translating it yields CASSPRARGETQYF. This rearrangement joins TRBV7-7 to TRBJ2-5; D may be TRBD2 (5 bases). The germline CDR1 and CDR2 sequences are SSHAT and FNYEAQ (reference sequence). The CDR3 runs to 14 residues. V shed 5 bases and J shed 4 bases, with 14 bases lying between them.

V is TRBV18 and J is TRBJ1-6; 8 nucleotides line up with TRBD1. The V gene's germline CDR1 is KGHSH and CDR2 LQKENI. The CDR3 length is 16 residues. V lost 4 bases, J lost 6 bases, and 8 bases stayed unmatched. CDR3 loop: CASSRLGQGLNSPLHF. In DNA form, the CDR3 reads TGTGCCAGCTCACGACTCGGACAGGGACTTAATTCACCCCTCCACTTT.

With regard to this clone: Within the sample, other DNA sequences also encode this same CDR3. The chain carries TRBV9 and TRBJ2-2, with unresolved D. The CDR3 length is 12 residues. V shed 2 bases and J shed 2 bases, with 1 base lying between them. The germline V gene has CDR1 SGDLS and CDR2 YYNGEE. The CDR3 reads CASSVNTGELFF. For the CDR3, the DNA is TGTGCCAGCAGCGTTAACACCGGGGAGCTGTTTTTT.

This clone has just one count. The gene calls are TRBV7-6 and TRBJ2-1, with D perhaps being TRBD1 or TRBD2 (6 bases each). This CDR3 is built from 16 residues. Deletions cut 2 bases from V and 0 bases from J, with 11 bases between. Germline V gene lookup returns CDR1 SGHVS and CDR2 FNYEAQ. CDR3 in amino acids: CASSLLGGGSYNEQFF. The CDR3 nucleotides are TGTGCCAGCAGCTTACTTGGAGGGGGCTCCTACAATGAGCAGTTCTTC.

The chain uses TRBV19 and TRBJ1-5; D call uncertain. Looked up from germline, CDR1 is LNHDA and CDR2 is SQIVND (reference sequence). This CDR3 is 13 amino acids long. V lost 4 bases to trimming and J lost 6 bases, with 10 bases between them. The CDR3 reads CASSTSPGQPQHF. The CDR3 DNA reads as TGTGCCAGTAGTACGTCCCCGGGTCAGCCCCAGCATTTT.

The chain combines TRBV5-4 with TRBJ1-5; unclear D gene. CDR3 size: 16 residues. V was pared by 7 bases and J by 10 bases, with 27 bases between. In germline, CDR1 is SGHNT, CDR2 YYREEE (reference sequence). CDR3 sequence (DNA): TGTGCCAGCGGCAAAAATCAGACGGCAACGGTGGATCCCCAGCATTTT. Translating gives CASGKNQTATVDPQHF.

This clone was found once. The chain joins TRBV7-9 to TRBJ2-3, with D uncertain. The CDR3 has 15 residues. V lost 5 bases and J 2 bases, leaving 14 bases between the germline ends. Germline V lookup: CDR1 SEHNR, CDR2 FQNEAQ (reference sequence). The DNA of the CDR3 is TGTGCCAGCAGCCGCGAGGCGGAAACCACAGATACGCAGTATTTT. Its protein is CASSREAETTDTQYF.

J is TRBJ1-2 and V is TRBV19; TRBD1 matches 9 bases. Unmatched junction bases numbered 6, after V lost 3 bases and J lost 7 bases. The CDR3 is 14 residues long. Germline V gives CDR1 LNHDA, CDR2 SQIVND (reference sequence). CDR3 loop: CASSIGQGMFGYTF. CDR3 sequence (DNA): TGTGCCAGTAGTATTGGACAGGGGATGTTTGGCTACACCTTC.

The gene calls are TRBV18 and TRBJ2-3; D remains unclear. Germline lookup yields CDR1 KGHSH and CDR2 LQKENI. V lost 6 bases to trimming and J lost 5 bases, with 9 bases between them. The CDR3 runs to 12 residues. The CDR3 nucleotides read TGTGCCAGCTCCCTACCCGGAGATACGCAGTATTTT. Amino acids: CASSLPGDTQYF.

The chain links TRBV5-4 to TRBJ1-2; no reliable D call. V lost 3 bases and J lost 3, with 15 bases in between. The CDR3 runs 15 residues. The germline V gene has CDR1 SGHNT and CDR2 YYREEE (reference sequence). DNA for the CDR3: TGTGCCAGCAGCTCGGAACCATCAACTTACTATGGCTACACCTTC. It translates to CASSSEPSTYYGYTF.

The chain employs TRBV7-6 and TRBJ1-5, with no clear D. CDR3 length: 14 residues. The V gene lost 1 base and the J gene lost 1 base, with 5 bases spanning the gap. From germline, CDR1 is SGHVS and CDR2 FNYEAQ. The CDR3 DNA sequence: TGTGCCAGCAGCTTAGGCCCCAGCAATCAGCCCCAGCATTTT. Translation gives CASSLGPSNQPQHF.

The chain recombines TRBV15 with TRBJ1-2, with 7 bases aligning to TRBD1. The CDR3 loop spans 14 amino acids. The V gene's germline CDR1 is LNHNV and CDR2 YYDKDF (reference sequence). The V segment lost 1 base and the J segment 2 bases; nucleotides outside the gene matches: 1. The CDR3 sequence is CATSRGQGNYGYTF. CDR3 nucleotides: TGTGCCACCAGCAGAGGACAGGGAAACTATGGCTACACCTTC. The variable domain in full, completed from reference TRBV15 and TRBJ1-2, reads DAMVIQNPRYQVTQFGKPVTLSCSQTLNHNVMYWYQQKSSQAPKLLFHYYDKDFNNEADTPDNFQSRRPNTSFCFLDIRSPGLGDTAMYLCATSRGQGNYGYTFGSGTRLTVV.

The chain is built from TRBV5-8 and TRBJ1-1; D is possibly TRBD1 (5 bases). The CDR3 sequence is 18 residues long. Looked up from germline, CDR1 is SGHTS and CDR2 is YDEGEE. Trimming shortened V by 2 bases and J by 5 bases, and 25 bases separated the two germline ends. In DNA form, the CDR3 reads TGTGCCAGCAGCTTAGAGGCAGGGAGACCTTCGGATGAGACTGAAGCTTTCTTT. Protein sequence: CASSLEAGRPSDETEAFF.

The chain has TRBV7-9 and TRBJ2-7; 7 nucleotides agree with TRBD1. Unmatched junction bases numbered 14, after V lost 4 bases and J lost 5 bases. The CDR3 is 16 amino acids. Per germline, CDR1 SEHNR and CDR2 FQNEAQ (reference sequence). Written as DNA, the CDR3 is TGTGCCAGCAGCTCCAAGGTCCGGGACAGCCAGCACGAGCAGTACTTC. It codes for CASSSKVRDSQHEQYF.

CDR3 sequence reads: CASSVAGRGGDTQYF. Here the CDR3 DNA reads TGTGCCAGCAGCGTAGCTGGCAGGGGGGGAGATACGCAGTATTTT. The chain employs TRBV9 and TRBJ2-3; D might be TRBD1 or TRBD2, each matching 7 bases. V gave up 0 bases and J gave up 5 bases, with 13 bases separating them. The CDR3 runs to 15 residues. The V gene's germline CDR1 is SGDLS and CDR2 YYNGEE.

CDR3 amino acids: CASSLRGANTQYF. Written as DNA, the CDR3 is TGTGCCAGCAGCTTGAGGGGGGCAAATACGCAGTATTTT. V and J are TRBV5-8 and TRBJ2-3; D assignment may be TRBD1 or TRBD2 (6 bases each). The germline CDR1 and CDR2 sequences are SGHTS and YDEGEE. Between the trimmed V and J ends, which lost 1 base and 7 bases, there was a span of 10 bases. This CDR3 has 13 amino acids. The variable domain in full, with the rest retrieved from reference TRBV5-8 and TRBJ2-3, is EAGVTQSPTHLIKTRGQQATLRCSPISGHTSVYWYQQALGLGLQFLLWYDEGEERNRGNFPPRFSGRQFPNYSSELNVNALELEDSALYLCASSLRGANTQYFGPGTRLTVL.

Here the CDR3 reads CASSLSGGATNEKLFF. Written as DNA, the CDR3 is TGTGCCAGCTCACTCTCGGGGGGCGCAACTAATGAAAAACTGTTTTTT. The chain links TRBV18 to TRBJ1-4; the D gene is possibly TRBD1 (6 bases). The CDR3 loop spans 16 amino acids. Deletions cut 4 bases from V and 0 bases from J, with 12 bases between. The germline V gene has CDR1 KGHSH and CDR2 LQKENI.